This TCR beta chain was identified during a study of blood T cell repertoires in COVID-19 (dated by TCRdb to the early 2020s). For the wider study: Samples from collaborators originated in the United States, Italy and Spain and spanned both the acute and convalescent phases of COVID-19. The repertoires were released in a freely available public database intended as a resource for research on the immune response to SARS-CoV-2. The dataset comprised deeply sampled blood TCRbeta repertoires from subjects exposed to, actively infected with, or recovered from COVID-19. Samples were obtained from the ongoing ImmuneRACE study (first 160 participants) and from over a thousand subjects provided by 6 global collaborators. Where available, HLA class I and class II types were obtained from metadata supplied by the sample provider rather than from assay-based typing. A de-identified subject ID, COVID-19 status, age in years and sex were almost always included in the sample metadata. The material from the prospective study consisted of cDNA or gDNA derived from T cells, B-cell-depleted T cells, or PBMCs.

Here is what the overall study found, with its caveats: The quantity of clinical and demographic metadata differed by source and by participant and was supplied without curation.

Whole blood was collected in K2EDTA tubes by collaborating institutions according to the institutions' own protocols. For TCRbeta analysis, collaborators shipped samples in one of three forms: frozen whole blood, isolated PBMCs, or DNA extracted from either of those sample types. TCRbeta CDR3 regions were amplified from genomic DNA by means of the immunoSEQ Assay, a bias-controlled multiplex PCR. The published analysis was carried out like this. Nucleated cell counts per sample were estimated from amplification of reference gene primers within the assay. To quantify the absolute abundance of each unique TCRbeta CDR3 rearrangement, sequence reads were collapsed and filtered. For each sample, productive Simpson clonality was calculated as the square root of Simpson's diversity index across productive rearrangements. TCRdb retrieved this table from immuneACCESS and kept in-frame rearrangements only. Not all clones are present; in checked studies, unresolved V genes account for under half, and no reason is known for the remainder. Clonal size and the V and J genes are those of that table, whereas D and trimming came from the DNA. Counted in this sample were around 170,000 clones; more than 70% of them appeared once. The ten largest clones add up to approximately 3% of the sample.

Deletion took 4 bases off V and 1 base off J, with a span of 7 bases between the germline ends. For CDR1 and CDR2, the germline V gene lists MNHEY and SVGAGI. The CDR3 goes from the cysteine to the phenylalanine over 13 residues. Of the read, only the CDR3 DNA is kept; its 39 bases are in frame from base 1. As to this clone: Its antigen is currently not known. Base quality data are lacking; no much larger clone is found one base away.

This TCR was sampled from a man aged 60 to 75 with acute or convalescent COVID-19. Specimen: peripheral blood. The chain uses TRBV6-5 and TRBJ1-1; a tentative D call is TRBD1 (6 bases match). The CDR3: CASSSQGNTEAFF. The bases are TGTGCCAGCAGTTCACAGGGGAACACTGAAGCTTTCTTT.